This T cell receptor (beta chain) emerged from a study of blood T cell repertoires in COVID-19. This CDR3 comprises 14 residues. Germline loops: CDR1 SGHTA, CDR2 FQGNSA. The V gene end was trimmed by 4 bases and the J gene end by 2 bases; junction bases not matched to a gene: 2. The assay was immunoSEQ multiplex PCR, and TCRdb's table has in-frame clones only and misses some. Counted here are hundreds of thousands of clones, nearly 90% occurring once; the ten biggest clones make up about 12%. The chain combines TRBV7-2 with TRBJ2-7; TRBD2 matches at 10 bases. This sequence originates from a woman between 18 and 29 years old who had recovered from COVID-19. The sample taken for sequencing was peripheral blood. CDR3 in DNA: TGTGCCAGCAGCTCCCTAGCGGGAGCCTACGAGCAGTACTTC. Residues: CASSSLAGAYEQYF.